This is a list of T cell receptor beta chains from one sample in a study of Ad26.COV2.S vaccination and SARS-CoV-2 variants. Using immunoSEQ multiplex PCR, the repertoire was profiled, and TCRdb retains in-frame clones only, with some absent. The sample holds approximately 400,000 clones, about 80% seen once. Specimen: peripheral blood, collected in a trial of Ad26.COV2.S vaccine versus placebo. The receptors originated from a person between 18 and 59 years old who received the Ad26.COV2.S COVID-19 vaccine or a placebo. CDR3s leave out the opening cysteine and the closing phenylalanine or tryptophan. The order of the fields is D gene, V gene, J gene, CDR3 protein. A D gene is named only where the DNA matches it firmly.

D gene: TRBD2
V gene: TRBV20-1
J gene: TRBJ2-5
CDR3 protein: SAGTRETQY

D gene: NA
V gene: TRBV13
J gene: TRBJ1-5
CDR3 protein: ASSSTGEGGSNQPQH

D gene: TRBD2
V gene: TRBV19
J gene: TRBJ2-1
CDR3 protein: ASSPGGSGRYNEQF

D gene: NA
V gene: TRBV3-1/TRBV3-2
J gene: TRBJ2-5
CDR3 protein: ASSHPGVDGETQY

D gene: NA
V gene: TRBV4-3
J gene: TRBJ2-3
CDR3 protein: ASSQGIGLLDTQY

D gene: NA
V gene: TRBV12-3/TRBV12-4
J gene: TRBJ2-5
CDR3 protein: ASSPQETQY

D gene: NA
V gene: TRBV7-3
J gene: TRBJ2-5
CDR3 protein: ASSPPGVETQY

D gene: NA
V gene: TRBV5-1
J gene: TRBJ1-6
CDR3 protein: ASSALQENSPLH

D gene: NA
V gene: TRBV6-1
J gene: TRBJ2-7
CDR3 protein: ASSYNGGLYEQY

D gene: TRBD2
V gene: TRBV19
J gene: TRBJ2-7
CDR3 protein: ASTASGLAGAPSYEQY

D gene: NA
V gene: TRBV11-2
J gene: TRBJ1-6
CDR3 protein: ASSSPWGAGNSPLH

D gene: NA
V gene: TRBV19
J gene: TRBJ1-2
CDR3 protein: ASRETAANYGYT

D gene: NA
V gene: TRBV19
J gene: TRBJ1-6
CDR3 protein: ASSITEAGAASPLH

D gene: NA
V gene: TRBV5-1
J gene: TRBJ1-2
CDR3 protein: ASSSDLPAGYT

D gene: NA
V gene: TRBV7-9
J gene: TRBJ2-1
CDR3 protein: ASSRWTSLTYNEQF

D gene: TRBD1
V gene: TRBV5-5
J gene: TRBJ2-7
CDR3 protein: ASSPWSGTGYEQY

D gene: TRBD1
V gene: TRBV6-5
J gene: TRBJ1-5
CDR3 protein: ASGHRGSSNQPQH

D gene: NA
V gene: TRBV7-2
J gene: TRBJ2-3
CDR3 protein: ASSLGHGPDTTQY

D gene: TRBD2
V gene: TRBV7-9
J gene: TRBJ2-3
CDR3 protein: ASSLVYGGATDTQY

D gene: TRBD2
V gene: TRBV7-2
J gene: TRBJ2-1
CDR3 protein: ASDGGGYNEQF

D gene: TRBD1
V gene: TRBV30
J gene: TRBJ2-5
CDR3 protein: AWSRSGGWRETQY

D gene: TRBD1
V gene: TRBV30
J gene: TRBJ1-2
CDR3 protein: AWSDPLGRTGNYGYT

D gene: NA
V gene: TRBV4-1
J gene: TRBJ2-1
CDR3 protein: ASSSAHDVF

D gene: NA
V gene: TRBV18
J gene: TRBJ1-4
CDR3 protein: ASSPGREEKLF

D gene: TRBD2
V gene: TRBV5-1
J gene: TRBJ2-5
CDR3 protein: ASSFTPSGEGKTQY

D gene: NA
V gene: TRBV19
J gene: TRBJ1-5
CDR3 protein: ASSIGGEPNQPQH

D gene: NA
V gene: TRBV6-5
J gene: TRBJ1-2
CDR3 protein: ASSYSEAGGYGYT

D gene: NA
V gene: TRBV6-5
J gene: TRBJ2-1
CDR3 protein: ASSYGPNNEQF

D gene: TRBD1
V gene: TRBV6-5
J gene: TRBJ1-2
CDR3 protein: ASIRQGAKDGYT

D gene: NA
V gene: TRBV5-1
J gene: TRBJ1-1
CDR3 protein: ASSKSHSMNTEAF

D gene: NA
V gene: TRBV5-4
J gene: TRBJ2-5
CDR3 protein: ASSSGPTETQY

D gene: TRBD1
V gene: TRBV9
J gene: TRBJ1-2
CDR3 protein: ASTTTGGDGYT